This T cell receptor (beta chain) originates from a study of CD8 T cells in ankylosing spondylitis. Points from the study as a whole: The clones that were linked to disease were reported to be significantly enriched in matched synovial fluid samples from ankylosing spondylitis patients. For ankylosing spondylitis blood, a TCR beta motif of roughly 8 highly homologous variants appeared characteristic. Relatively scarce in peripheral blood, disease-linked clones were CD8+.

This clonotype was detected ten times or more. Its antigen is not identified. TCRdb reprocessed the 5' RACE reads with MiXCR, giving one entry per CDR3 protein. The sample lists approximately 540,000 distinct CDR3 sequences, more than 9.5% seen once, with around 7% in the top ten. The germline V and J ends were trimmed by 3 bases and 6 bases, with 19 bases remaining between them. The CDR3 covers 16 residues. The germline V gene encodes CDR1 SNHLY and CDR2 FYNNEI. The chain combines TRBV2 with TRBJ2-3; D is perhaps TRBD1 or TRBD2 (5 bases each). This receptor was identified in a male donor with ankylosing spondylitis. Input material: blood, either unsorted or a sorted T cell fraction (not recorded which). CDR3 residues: CASSDPPGTAADTQYF. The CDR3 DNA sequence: TGTGCCAGCAGTGATCCCCCCGGGACGGCGGCGGATACGCAGTATTTT.